Included here is one T cell receptor beta chain sequence, with context. Healthy Caucasian individuals from Russia aged roughly 6 to 100 were enrolled as donors. Every donor contributed about 10 milliliters of peripheral blood by blood draw. The record originates from a study of blood T cells in healthy people across ages. The CDR3 extends over 13 amino acids. The junction had 2 bases not matched to a gene; V was cut back by 6 bases and J by 2 bases. Germline assignment: CDR1 MNHEY and CDR2 SVGAGI. Alongside a J-beta primer mix, a sample-barcoded 5' primer served in a second PCR lasting about 7 to 12 cycles. TCRdb processed the 5' RACE reads anew with MiXCR; each CDR3 protein has one entry. The sample has about 640,000 distinct CDR3 sequences, about 53% seen once.

The rearrangement uses TRBV6-5 and TRBJ1-2, with 8 nucleotides matching TRBD1. The clonotype comes from a man in his sixties in good health. The sequencing sample was made of blood. The CDR3 bases are TGTGCCAGCAGGAGGACAGGGAACTATGGCTACACCTTC. It codes for CASRRTGNYGYTF.